The sequence of this TCR beta chain was determined in a study of blood T cell repertoires in COVID-19 (dated by TCRdb to 2019 to 2021). The study in broad terms: Collaborator samples came from the United States, Italy and Spain and covered acute and convalescent phases of COVID-19. Sample metadata almost always included a de-identified subject ID, COVID-19 status, age in years and sex. Subjects who had been exposed to COVID-19, were actively infected with it, or had recovered from it provided the deeply sampled blood TCRbeta repertoires that made up the dataset. The samples were drawn from two sources: the first 160 participants of the ongoing ImmuneRACE study, and 1,000 to 1,500 subjects contributed by 6 global collaborators. The prospective study material was composed of cDNA or gDNA derived from T cells, B-cell-depleted T cells, or PBMCs. HLA class I and class II types, where available, came from metadata supplied by the sample provider rather than from assay-based typing. The repertoires were released in a freely available public database intended as a resource for research on the immune response to SARS-CoV-2. Points the paper makes about the study in general: The amount of clinical and demographic metadata varied by source and participant and was provided uncurated.

Participants in the prospective study were aged roughly 18 to 100 years, lived in under 30 United States geographic areas, and enrolled through a virtual design. Cohort assignment in the prospective study relied on participant-reported clinical history from a screening survey and a study questionnaire. ImmuneRACE Cohort 3 recovered participants were defined by two consecutive negative NP/OP PCR tests, healthcare professional clearance, or symptom resolution. Mobile phlebotomists in the prospective study collected whole blood, serum and a nasopharyngeal or oropharyngeal swab from every participant. Prospective study participants could optionally give additional blood draws and questionnaires over an approximately 2-month period. Before DNA extraction, blood samples from the prospective study were shipped at room temperature or frozen. TCRbeta CDR3 regions were amplified from genomic DNA using the immunoSEQ Assay, a bias-controlled multiplex PCR. As for how the authors treated the data: The number of nucleated cells in each sample was estimated from the amplification of reference gene primers within the assay. To quantify the absolute abundance of each unique TCRbeta CDR3 rearrangement, sequence reads were collapsed and filtered. For each sample, productive Simpson clonality was calculated by taking the square root of Simpson's diversity index across productive rearrangements. Entries here come from immuneACCESS through TCRdb and include only in-frame sequences with V and J called. Some clones fail to appear in such tables; in the studies checked, an unresolved V gene covers under half of the shortfall, and the cause of the remainder is unknown. D and trimming were read from the DNA, whereas the V and J calls and clone size are those reported in that table. The sample has 130,000 or so clones on record, around 83% of them singletons. In total, the top ten clones hold 15% to 20% of the sample.

The CDR3 sequence holds 15 residues, the cysteine and phenylalanine included. Of all the DNA, just the CDR3 is kept, 45 bases in frame from base 1. For this chain, trimming is 4 bases at the V end and 2 bases at the J end, and the number of junction bases without a gene match is 6. The germline V gene specifies SGHRS as CDR1 and YFSETQ as CDR2. Of note for this clone: Its antigen is still unknown. Per-base quality was not reported, and no clone a single base away is much larger than it.

The specimen was PBMCs or T cells enriched from blood (not recorded which). The TCR comes from a man under 40 who had recovered from COVID-19. The chain is made from TRBV5-1 and TRBJ2-1; TRBD2 aligns with 7 central bases. The nucleotides are TGCGCCAGCAGCCTAGCGGACACCACCTACAATGAGCAGTTCTTC. Its protein reads: CASSLADTTYNEQFF.